The entry below gives a single T cell receptor (beta chain) sequence along with its context. Germline CDR1 and CDR2: WSHSY and SAAADI. CDR3 size: 16 residues. V lost 6 bases to trimming and J lost 5 bases; unmatched junction nucleotides: 13. As originally analysed: The authors estimated nucleated cell counts from reference gene primer amplification. Only in-frame clones appear in the TCRdb table, and some are missing; sequencing was by immunoSEQ multiplex PCR. D and trimming come from the DNA, and the V and J calls and clone size come from that table. Of about half a million clones in the sample, roughly nine tenths were seen once. The data were taken from a study of blood T cell repertoires in COVID-19. About the study: Some COVID-19 samples were acute and others convalescent; all came from the United States, Italy and Spain.

This receptor was taken from an older woman who had recovered from COVID-19. The material sequenced was PBMCs or T cells enriched from blood (not recorded which). The chain uses TRBV10-2 and TRBJ2-3; 8 nucleotides line up with TRBD2. The CDR3 spells CASSSPVAGSKDTQYF. In DNA form, the CDR3 reads TGCGCCAGCAGCTCCCCGGTAGCGGGGTCCAAAGATACGCAGTATTTT.